The 30 T cell receptor beta chains given below trace back to one sample, sequenced in a study of blood T cell repertoires in COVID-19. Libraries were prepared by immunoSEQ multiplex PCR; TCRdb keeps only in-frame clonotypes and omits some of them. The sample records 53,000 or so clones, 90% to 95% being singletons. Sequenced sample: peripheral blood. The receptor set was obtained from a human donor in a cohort sampled during active COVID-19.

The CDR3 region has the DNA TGTGCCAGCAGCCAAGTGGGTCGGGGTAGGTACGAGCAGTACTTC. Protein: CASSQVGRGRYEQYF. This chain links TRBV3-1 (or the pseudogene TRBV3-2) with TRBJ2-7, with a weak D call TRBD2 (5 bases). V shed 1 base and J shed 4 bases, with 14 bases lying between them. CDR3 length: 15 amino acids. Germline lookup yields CDR1 LGHDT and CDR2 YNNKEL (reference sequence).

J is TRBJ2-4 and V is TRBV6-6; D perhaps matches TRBD2 (5 bases). V was trimmed by 2 bases and J by 1 base, leaving 6 bases between them. Germline V gene data show CDR1 as MNHNY and CDR2 as SVGAGI (reference sequence). The CDR3 is 14 amino acids. This CDR3 reads CASSYGGAKNIQYF. For the CDR3, the DNA is TGTGCCAGCAGTTACGGCGGGGCCAAAAACATTCAGTACTTC.

The chain employs TRBV10-3 and TRBJ1-4; D is ambiguous. This CDR3 contains 17 residues. Germline values: CDR1 ENHRY, CDR2 SYGVKD. V shed 2 bases and J shed 3 bases, with 16 bases lying between them. This CDR3 reads CAISEKRTPGANEKLFF. The DNA of the CDR3 is TGTGCCATCAGTGAGAAGCGGACCCCGGGAGCTAATGAAAAACTGTTTTTT.

The chain uses TRBV7-9 and TRBJ1-3; 7 bases are shared with TRBD1. With 3 bases clipped from V and 8 bases from J, the junction kept 7 bases outside the gene matches. Germline values: CDR1 SEHNR, CDR2 FQNEAQ (reference sequence). This CDR3 spans 14 amino acids. CDR3 loop: CASSFRQGTDTIYF. The CDR3 DNA follows: TGTGCCAGCAGCTTTAGACAGGGAACGGACACCATATATTTT.

The chain joins TRBV7-9 to TRBJ2-5; D is possibly TRBD1 (6 bases). The germline V gene has CDR1 SEHNR and CDR2 FQNEAQ (reference sequence). V shed 1 base and J shed 4 bases, with 10 bases lying between them. The CDR3 covers 14 residues. The CDR3 DNA reads TGTGCCAGCAGCTTAGGGGCAGGGGTAGAGACCCAGTACTTC. This translates into CASSLGAGVETQYF.

The rearrangement links TRBV6-6 to TRBJ2-7; the match to TRBD2 covers 7 bases. The CDR3 totals 15 residues. V lost 7 bases to trimming and J lost 2 bases; unmatched junction nucleotides: 11. Germline CDR1 reads MNHNY; CDR2 reads SVGAGI (reference sequence). CDR3 bases: TGTGCCAGCACGGCGGGGGTCTACCCAGCCTACGAGCAGTACGTC. This translates into CASTAGVYPAYEQYV.

The chain employs TRBV30 and TRBJ2-7; TRBD1 might be the D (5 bases). CDR3 length equals 13 residues. CDR1 and CDR2 from the germline V gene are GTSNPN and SVGIG (reference sequence). V was clipped by 3 bases and J by 2 bases, with 11 bases between them. For the CDR3, the DNA is TGTGCCTGGAGGGCCACAGGTACCTACGAGCAGTACGTC. Its protein product is CAWRATGTYEQYV.

The V call is TRBV29-1, the J call TRBJ1-3, with D hard to call. The V gene's germline CDR1 is SQVTM and CDR2 ANQGSEA. V shed 7 bases and J shed 4 bases, with 14 bases lying between them. This CDR3 has 13 residues. CDR3 DNA sequence: TGCAGCGCCTGGATCGTGGAGGGAAACACCATATATTTT. The encoded protein is CSAWIVEGNTIYF.

V usage is TRBV5-5 and J usage is TRBJ2-7; 9 bases align to TRBD2. CDR1 and CDR2 (germline): SGHKS, YYEKEE (reference sequence). This CDR3 region has 15 residues. J lost 1 base, V lost 0 bases, and 2 bases had no gene match. The CDR3 spells CASSLALAGSYEQYF. The DNA for the CDR3 is TGTGCCAGCAGCTTGGCCCTAGCGGGATCCTACGAGCAGTACTTC.

This clone was detected only once. The chain is built from TRBV2 and TRBJ2-3; the D is unclear. The germline gives CDR1 SNHLY, CDR2 FYNNEI. The CDR3 sequence is 11 residues long. This chain's CDR3 is CAGETPDTQYF. The DNA of the CDR3 is TGTGCGGGCGAAACACCAGATACGCAGTATTTT.

By share, this clone ranks as medium-sized. V is TRBV7-9 and J is TRBJ1-4, with D unclear. Germline loops: CDR1 SEHNR, CDR2 FQNEAQ (reference sequence). The CDR3 length is 16 residues. With 8 bases removed from V and 8 bases from J, the gap between germline ends came to 24 bases. The DNA of the CDR3 is TGTGCCAGCGGGTGGGGAGGGAGTGGTGCCGGCGAAAAACTGTTTTTT. Its protein product is CASGWGGSGAGEKLFF.

This chain uses TRBV30 with TRBJ1-5, with TRBD1 matching 7 bases. CDR3 length equals 13 residues. Germline assignment: CDR1 GTSNPN and CDR2 SVGIG (reference sequence). V lost 2 bases to trimming and J lost 5 bases; unmatched junction nucleotides: 3. This chain's CDR3 is CAWSTGDHQPQHF. CDR3 nucleotide sequence: TGTGCCTGGAGTACAGGGGATCATCAGCCCCAGCATTTT.

This chain uses TRBV12-3 or TRBV12-4 with TRBJ2-7; maybe TRBD2 (6 bases). Trimming cost V 3 bases and J 2 bases, with 8 bases left between them. CDR3 size: 13 residues. DNA for the CDR3: TGTGCCAGCAGTTTTGGCGGGACCTACGAGCAGTACTTC. Its translation: CASSFGGTYEQYF.

CDR3 loop: CARRGRETQYF. In nucleotides, the CDR3 is TGTGCCAGGAGAGGGCGTGAGACCCAGTACTTC. The chain employs TRBV7-9 and TRBJ2-5; a possible D gene is TRBD2 (5 bases). Trimming cost V 9 bases and J 5 bases, with 10 bases left between them. The CDR3 totals 11 residues. The germline V gene has CDR1 SEHNR and CDR2 FQNEAQ (reference sequence). Complete variable domain (other parts from reference TRBV7-9 and TRBJ2-5): DTGVSQNPRHKITKRGQNVTFRCDPISEHNRLYWYRQTLGQGPEFLTYFQNEAQLEKSRLLSDRFSAERPKGSFSTLEIQRTEQGDSAMYLCARRGRETQYFGPGTRLLVL.

The chain couples TRBV7-2 to TRBJ2-1; D remains unclear. V lost 5 bases, J lost 5 bases, and 19 bases lay in between. Germline V gives CDR1 SGHTA, CDR2 FQGNSA. The CDR3 covers 16 residues. The CDR3 nucleotides are TGTGCCAGCAGCCCGCGACCCCAAGTTGAGGACAATGAGCAGTTCTTC. Translation: CASSPRPQVEDNEQFF.

V is TRBV6-4 and J is TRBJ1-4; 8 bases match TRBD1. Per germline, CDR1 MRHNA and CDR2 SNTAGT. V lost 3 bases to trimming and J lost 5 bases; unmatched junction nucleotides: 5. This CDR3 has 15 residues. The CDR3 loop reads CASSEPGQVNEKLFF. The CDR3 nucleotides read TGTGCCAGCAGTGAACCGGGACAGGTAAATGAAAAACTGTTTTTT.

This clone was seen once. J is TRBJ2-2 and V is TRBV5-6, with 11 bases aligning to TRBD2. CDR1 and CDR2 from the germline V gene are SGHDT and YYEEEE. The CDR3 is 15 residues long. The trim removed 3 bases at V and 6 bases at J, leaving 4 bases unmatched. CDR3 loop: CASSYLAGGAGELFF. The CDR3 DNA is TGTGCCAGCAGCTACTTAGCGGGAGGGGCCGGGGAGCTGTTTTTT. Looking up the rest from reference TRBV5-6 and TRBJ2-2 gives the full variable domain: DAGVTQSPTHLIKTRGQQVTLRCSPKSGHDTVSWYQQALGQGPQFIFQYYEEEERQRGNFPDRFSGHQFPNYSSELNVNALLLGDSALYLCASSYLAGGAGELFFGEGSRLTVL.

As DNA, the CDR3 is TGTGCCAGCAGTGTCTTACAGGGGAGCTCCTACAATGAGCAGTTCTTC. Its translation is CASSVLQGSSYNEQFF. The chain employs TRBV6-4 and TRBJ2-1, with 7 nucleotides matching TRBD1. V lost 4 bases and J lost 0; bases outside the gene matches: 6. This CDR3 has 16 residues. Per germline, CDR1 MRHNA and CDR2 SNTAGT.

The chain recombines TRBV28 with TRBJ2-7; 12 bases fit TRBD2. The CDR3 runs to 17 residues. V was clipped by 7 bases and J by 0 bases; unmatched bases: 10. Germline values: CDR1 MDHEN, CDR2 SYDVKM. CDR3 sequence (DNA): TGTGCCAGCAACGGACTAGCGGGGTACTTGAGCTCCTACGAGCAGTACTTC. This translates into CASNGLAGYLSSYEQYF. The full variable domain, rest sourced from reference TRBV28 and TRBJ2-7, is DVKVTQSSRYLVKRTGEKVFLECVQDMDHENMFWYRQDPGLGLRLIYFSYDVKMKEKGDIPEGYSVSREKKERFSLILESASTNQTSMYLCASNGLAGYLSSYEQYFGPGTRLTVT.

V and J are TRBV3-1 (or the pseudogene TRBV3-2) and TRBJ2-1; 9 bases agree with TRBD2. This CDR3 is 14 amino acids long. Trimming took 3 bases from V and 7 from J; bases not matched to a gene: 4. From germline, CDR1 is LGHDT and CDR2 YNNKEL (reference sequence). For the CDR3, the DNA is TGTGCCAGCAGCCAGCTAGCGGGAAGTAATGAGCAGTTCTTC. The encoded protein is CASSQLAGSNEQFF.

V gene TRBV24-1 combines with J gene TRBJ1-1; 9 nucleotides line up with TRBD1. The CDR3 is made up of 15 amino acids. From germline, CDR1 is KGHDR and CDR2 SFDVKD. The trim removed 4 bases at V and 5 bases at J, leaving 7 bases unmatched. CDR3 amino acids: CATSESQGAGTEAFF. As DNA, the CDR3 is TGTGCCACCAGTGAATCACAGGGGGCCGGGACTGAAGCTTTCTTT.

This rearrangement joins TRBV28 to TRBJ1-4; 7 bases line up with TRBD1. V shed 4 bases and J 8 bases; nucleotides not matched to a gene: 4. CDR1 and CDR2 (germline): MDHEN, SYDVKM. The CDR3 length is 13 residues. The CDR3: CASSSPGQEKLFF. The CDR3 bases are TGTGCCAGCAGTTCCCCGGGACAGGAAAAACTGTTTTTT.

This clone was counted once. J is TRBJ2-5 and V is TRBV9; unclear D gene. The CDR3 sequence is 13 residues long. V lost 4 bases and J 4 bases, leaving 11 bases between the germline ends. Germline lookup yields CDR1 SGDLS and CDR2 YYNGEE. The CDR3 sequence is CASSYQAGETQYF. CDR3 sequence (DNA): TGTGCCAGCAGCTACCAGGCAGGAGAGACCCAGTACTTC.

The chain employs TRBV7-9 and TRBJ2-5; 8 bases are a match to TRBD2. Germline trimming cut 6 bases from V and 5 bases from J; bases unmatched to any gene: 5. The length of the CDR3 is 13 residues. From germline, CDR1 is SEHNR and CDR2 FQNEAQ (reference sequence). The CDR3 here is CASSFSGAETQYF. CDR3 DNA: TGTGCCAGCAGTTTTAGCGGGGCGGAGACCCAGTACTTC.

CDR3 residues: CASSSLRDRGGWGETQYF. The CDR3 nucleotides are TGTGCCAGCAGTTCCCTCCGGGACAGGGGAGGATGGGGGGAGACCCAGTACTTC. The V call is TRBV27, the J call TRBJ2-5; 10 positions agree with TRBD1. From germline, CDR1 is MNHEY and CDR2 SMNVEV (reference sequence). Unmatched junction bases numbered 16, after V lost 4 bases and J lost 5 bases. There are 18 residues in the CDR3.

This clone was counted a single time. The J gene is TRBJ2-7, the V gene TRBV2, with 7 bases identical to TRBD1. Germline lookup yields CDR1 SNHLY and CDR2 FYNNEI. V shed 4 bases and J 3 bases; nucleotides not matched to a gene: 3. The CDR3 spans 13 residues. Here the CDR3 DNA reads TGTGCCAGCAGTGGGCAGGGGGACTACGAGCAGTACTTC. Its translation: CASSGQGDYEQYF.

The chain carries TRBV24-1 and TRBJ1-2; the D gene is possibly TRBD1 (5 bases). V was clipped by 5 bases and J by 3 bases, with 6 bases between them. This CDR3 region has 12 residues. CDR1 and CDR2 from the germline V gene are KGHDR and SFDVKD. CDR3 amino acids: CATSVTDYGYTF. CDR3 in DNA: TGTGCCACCAGTGTGACAGACTATGGCTACACCTTC.

The V gene is TRBV11-2, the J gene TRBJ1-1, with TRBD1 matching over 8 bases. The germline V gene has CDR1 SGHAT and CDR2 FQNNGV. V shed 5 bases, J shed 5 bases, and the junction held 13 bases outside the gene matches. CDR3 length: 16 amino acids. CDR3 sequence reads: CASSHNLRTGKTEAFF. The CDR3 DNA reads TGTGCCAGCAGCCACAACCTCCGGACAGGGAAGACTGAAGCTTTCTTT.

This chain links TRBV6-1 with TRBJ1-2, with a weak D call TRBD1 (5 bases). Per germline, CDR1 MNHNS and CDR2 SASEGT. The CDR3 is 13 amino acids. V lost 3 bases and J lost 5, with 10 bases in between. The CDR3: CASSDAGPYGYTF. The DNA for the CDR3 is TGTGCCAGCAGTGATGCGGGACCATATGGCTACACCTTC.

This chain joins TRBV7-2 and TRBJ2-1, with D perhaps TRBD2 (5 bases). The CDR3 extends over 16 amino acids. Germline CDR1 is SGHTA and CDR2 is FQGNSA. V lost 1 base, J lost 5 bases, and 15 bases lay in between. CDR3 protein: CASSLGGITLDNEQFF. In DNA, the CDR3 is TGTGCCAGCAGCTTAGGAGGGATTACCCTCGACAATGAGCAGTTCTTC.